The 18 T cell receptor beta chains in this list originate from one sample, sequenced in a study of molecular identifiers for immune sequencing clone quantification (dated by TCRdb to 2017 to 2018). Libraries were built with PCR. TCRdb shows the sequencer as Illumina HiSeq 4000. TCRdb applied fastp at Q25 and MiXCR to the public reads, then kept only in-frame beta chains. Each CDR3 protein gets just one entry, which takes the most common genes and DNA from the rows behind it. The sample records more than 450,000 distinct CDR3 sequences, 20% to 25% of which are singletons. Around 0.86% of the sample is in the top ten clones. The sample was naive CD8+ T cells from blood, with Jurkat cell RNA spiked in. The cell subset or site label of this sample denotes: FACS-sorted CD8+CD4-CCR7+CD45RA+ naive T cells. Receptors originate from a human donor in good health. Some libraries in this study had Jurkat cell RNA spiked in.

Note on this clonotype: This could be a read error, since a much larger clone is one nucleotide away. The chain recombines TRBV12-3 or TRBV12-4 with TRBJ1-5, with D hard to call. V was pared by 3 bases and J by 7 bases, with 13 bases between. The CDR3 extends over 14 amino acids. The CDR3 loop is CASSFRSEKQPQHF. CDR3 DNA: TGTGCCAGCAGTTTTCGCAGCGAAAAACAGCCCCAGCATTTT.

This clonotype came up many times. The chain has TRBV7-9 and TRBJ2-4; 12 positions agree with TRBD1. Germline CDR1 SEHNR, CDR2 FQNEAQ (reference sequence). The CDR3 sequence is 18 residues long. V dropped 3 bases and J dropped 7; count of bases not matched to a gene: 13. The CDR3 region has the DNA TGTGCCAGCAGCTTTCTCACTTCCGGGACAGGGGGCTGGAACATTCAGTACTTC. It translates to CASSFLTSGTGGWNIQYF.

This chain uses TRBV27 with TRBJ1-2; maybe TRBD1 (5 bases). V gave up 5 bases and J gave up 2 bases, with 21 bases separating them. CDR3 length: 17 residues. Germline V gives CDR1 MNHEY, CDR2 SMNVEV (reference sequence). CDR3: CASSPLRREGPNYGYTF. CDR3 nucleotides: TGTGCCAGCAGTCCCCTCCGGCGAGAGGGGCCCAACTATGGCTACACCTTC.

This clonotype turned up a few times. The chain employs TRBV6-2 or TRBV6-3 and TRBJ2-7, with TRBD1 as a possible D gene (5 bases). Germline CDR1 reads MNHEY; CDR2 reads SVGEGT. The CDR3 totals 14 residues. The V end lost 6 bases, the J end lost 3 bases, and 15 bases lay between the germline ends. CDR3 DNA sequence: TGTGCCAGCAGCGTCGCAGGGCCTTACTACGAGCAGTACTTC. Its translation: CASSVAGPYYEQYF.

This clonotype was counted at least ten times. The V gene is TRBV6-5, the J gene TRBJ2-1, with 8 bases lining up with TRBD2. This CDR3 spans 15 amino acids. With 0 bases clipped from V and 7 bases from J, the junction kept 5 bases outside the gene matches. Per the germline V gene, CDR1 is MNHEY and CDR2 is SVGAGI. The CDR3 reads CASSYSAGGPNEQFF. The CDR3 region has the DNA TGTGCCAGCAGTTACTCCGCGGGGGGCCCGAATGAGCAGTTCTTC.

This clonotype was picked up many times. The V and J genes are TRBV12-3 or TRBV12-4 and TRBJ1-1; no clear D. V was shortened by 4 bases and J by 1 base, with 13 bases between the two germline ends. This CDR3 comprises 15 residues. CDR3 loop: CASSSAQLWNTEAFF. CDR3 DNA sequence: TGTGCCAGCAGTTCGGCACAGCTCTGGAACACTGAAGCTTTCTTT.

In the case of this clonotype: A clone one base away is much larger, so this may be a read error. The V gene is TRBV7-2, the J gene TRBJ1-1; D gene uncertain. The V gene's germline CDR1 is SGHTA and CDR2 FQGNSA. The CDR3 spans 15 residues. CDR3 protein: CASSLELGFIAEALF. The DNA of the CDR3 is TGTGCCAGCAGCTTAGAACTGGGGTTTATCGCTGAAGCTCTCTTT.

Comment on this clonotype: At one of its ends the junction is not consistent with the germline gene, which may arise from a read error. CDR3 sequence (DNA): TGTGCCAGCGGTTTAGTACAGCCCGAAGAGCAGTACTTC. It codes for CASGLVQPEEQYF. V and J are TRBV12-3 or TRBV12-4 and TRBJ2-7; D unresolved. The CDR3 is 13 amino acids.

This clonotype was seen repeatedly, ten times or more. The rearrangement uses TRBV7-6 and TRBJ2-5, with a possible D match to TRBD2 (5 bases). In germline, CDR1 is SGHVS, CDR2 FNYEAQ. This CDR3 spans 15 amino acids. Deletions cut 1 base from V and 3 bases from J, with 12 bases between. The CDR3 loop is CASSLELVREETQYF. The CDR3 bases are TGTGCCAGCAGCTTAGAACTAGTTCGGGAAGAGACCCAGTACTTC.

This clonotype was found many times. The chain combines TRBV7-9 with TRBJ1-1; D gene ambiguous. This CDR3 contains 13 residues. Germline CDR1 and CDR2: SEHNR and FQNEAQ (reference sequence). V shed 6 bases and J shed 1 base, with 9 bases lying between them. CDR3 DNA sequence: TGTGCCAGCAGTTCTCCAGGGAACACTGAAGCTTTCTTT. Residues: CASSSPGNTEAFF.

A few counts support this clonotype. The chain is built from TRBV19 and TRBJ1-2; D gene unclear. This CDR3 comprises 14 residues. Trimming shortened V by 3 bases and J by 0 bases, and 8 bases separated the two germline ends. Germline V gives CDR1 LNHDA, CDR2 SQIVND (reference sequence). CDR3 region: CASSIIGSNYGYTF. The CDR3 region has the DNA TGTGCCAGTAGTATCATCGGTTCTAACTATGGCTACACCTTC.

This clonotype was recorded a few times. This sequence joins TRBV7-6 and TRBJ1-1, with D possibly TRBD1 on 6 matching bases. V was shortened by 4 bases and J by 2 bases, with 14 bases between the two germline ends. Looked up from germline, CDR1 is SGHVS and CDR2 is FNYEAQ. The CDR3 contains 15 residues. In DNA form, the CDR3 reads TGTGCCAGCAGCTGGGGGGGCGTTGGTAACACTGAAGCTTTCTTT. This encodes CASSWGGVGNTEAFF.

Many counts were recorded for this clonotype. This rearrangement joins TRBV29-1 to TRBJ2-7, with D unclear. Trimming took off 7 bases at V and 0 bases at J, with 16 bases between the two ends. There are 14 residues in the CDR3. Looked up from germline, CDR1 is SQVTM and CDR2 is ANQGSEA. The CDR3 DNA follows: TGCAGCGCCGCCGGCTGGGGAAGCTCCTACGAGCAGTACTTC. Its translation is CSAAGWGSSYEQYF.

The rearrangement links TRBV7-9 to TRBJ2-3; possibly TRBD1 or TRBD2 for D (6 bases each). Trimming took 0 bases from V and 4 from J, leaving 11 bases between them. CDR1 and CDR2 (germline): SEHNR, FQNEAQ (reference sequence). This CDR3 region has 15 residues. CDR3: CASSLAQGRSDTQYF. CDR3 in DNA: TGTGCCAGCAGCTTAGCTCAGGGGAGGTCAGATACGCAGTATTTT.

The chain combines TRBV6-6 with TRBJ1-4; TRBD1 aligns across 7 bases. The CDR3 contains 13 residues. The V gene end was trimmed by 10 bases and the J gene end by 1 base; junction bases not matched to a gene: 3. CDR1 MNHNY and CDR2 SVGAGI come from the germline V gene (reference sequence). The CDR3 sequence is CATGTETNEKLFF. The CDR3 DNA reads TGTGCCACCGGGACAGAAACTAATGAAAAACTGTTTTTT.

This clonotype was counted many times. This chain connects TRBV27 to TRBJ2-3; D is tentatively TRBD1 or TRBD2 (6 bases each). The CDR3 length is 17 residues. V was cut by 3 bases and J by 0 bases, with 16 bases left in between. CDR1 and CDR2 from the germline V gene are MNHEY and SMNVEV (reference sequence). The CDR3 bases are TGTGCCAGCAGTTTGGCACCGGGGGCCCTTAGCACAGATACGCAGTATTTT. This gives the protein CASSLAPGALSTDTQYF.

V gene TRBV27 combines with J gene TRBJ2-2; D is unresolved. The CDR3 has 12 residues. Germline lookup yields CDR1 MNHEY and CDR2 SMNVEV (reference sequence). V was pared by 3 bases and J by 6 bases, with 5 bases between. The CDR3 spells CASSFIAGELFF. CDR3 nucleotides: TGTGCCAGCAGTTTTATAGCCGGGGAGCTGTTTTTT.

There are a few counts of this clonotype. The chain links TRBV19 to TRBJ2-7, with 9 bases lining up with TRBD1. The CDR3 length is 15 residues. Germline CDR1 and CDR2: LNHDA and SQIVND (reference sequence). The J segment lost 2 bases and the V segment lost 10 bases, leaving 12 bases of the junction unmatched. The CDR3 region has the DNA TGTGCCACGACAGTTATGGGACAGGGAACCTACGAGCAGTACTTC. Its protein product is CATTVMGQGTYEQYF.